Listed here is a single TCR beta chain. Method: immunoSEQ multiplex PCR; TCRdb's copy keeps in-frame clones and lacks some. The sample comprises some 110,000 clones, about 80% of which are singletons, and approximately 4.7% rests with the top ten. This entry is derived from a study of PD-1 blockade in mismatch repair-deficient tumors. Trimming left V 4 bases short and J 3 bases short, with 21 bases between. The germline CDR1 and CDR2 sequences are SGHDN and FVKESK. The CDR3 totals 17 residues. The TCR originated in an adult with mismatch repair-deficient cancer. This chain connects TRBV14 to TRBJ2-5, with D perhaps matching TRBD1 or TRBD2 (5 bases each). The sample here was peripheral blood, taken approximately 60 weeks after starting pembrolizumab. The CDR3 region is CASSPVPRGRGEETQYF. The CDR3, as DNA: TGTGCCAGCAGCCCGGTCCCAAGGGGACGAGGGGAAGAGACCCAGTACTTC.